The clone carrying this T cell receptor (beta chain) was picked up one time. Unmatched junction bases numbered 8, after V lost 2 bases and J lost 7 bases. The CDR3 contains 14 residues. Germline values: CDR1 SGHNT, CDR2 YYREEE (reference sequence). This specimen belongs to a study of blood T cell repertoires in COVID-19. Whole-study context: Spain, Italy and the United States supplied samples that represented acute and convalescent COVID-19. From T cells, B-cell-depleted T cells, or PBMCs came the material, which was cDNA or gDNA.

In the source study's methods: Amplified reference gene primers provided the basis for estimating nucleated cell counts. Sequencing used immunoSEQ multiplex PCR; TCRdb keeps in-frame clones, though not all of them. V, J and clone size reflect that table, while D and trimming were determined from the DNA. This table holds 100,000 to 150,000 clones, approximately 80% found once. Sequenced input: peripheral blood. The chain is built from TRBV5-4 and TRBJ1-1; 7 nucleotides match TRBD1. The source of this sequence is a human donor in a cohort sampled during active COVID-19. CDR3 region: CASSFSGTESEAFF. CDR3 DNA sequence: TGTGCCAGCAGCTTTTCCGGGACAGAAAGTGAAGCTTTCTTT.